This passage covers 22 T cell receptor beta chains from one sample sequenced in a study of tumor T cells in aggressive B-cell lymphoma. The repertoire was sequenced with immunoSEQ multiplex PCR; TCRdb's copy has only in-frame clones and lacks some. The sample lists approximately 5,000 clones, roughly 87% occurring once. The sample comprised tumor tissue. The receptors stem from an adult with diffuse large B cell lymphoma.

The chain joins TRBV30 to TRBJ1-2; D ambiguous. CDR1 is GTSNPN and CDR2 is SVGIG in the germline V gene (reference sequence). The CDR3 runs 15 residues. Trimming stripped 0 bases from V and 0 bases from J, with 11 bases between. DNA for the CDR3: TGTGCCTGGAGTGTGGGGAGCAGAGCTAACTATGGCTACACCTTC. It is translated as CAWSVGSRANYGYTF.

The chain carries TRBV7-2 and TRBJ2-7; D unresolved. Germline CDR1 reads SGHTA; CDR2 reads FQGNSA. V lost 2 bases, J lost 4 bases, and 12 bases lay in between. The CDR3 spans 14 residues. The DNA for the CDR3 is TGTGCCAGCAGCTTAATTAACGGAGTTTACGAGCAGTACTTC. The encoded protein is CASSLINGVYEQYF. Full variable domain (outside the CDR3, taken from reference TRBV7-2 and TRBJ2-7): GAGVSQSPSNKVTEKGKDVELRCDPISGHTALYWYRQSLGQGLEFLIYFQGNSAPDKSGLPSDRFSAERTGGSVSTLTIQRTQQEDSAVYLCASSLINGVYEQYFGPGTRLTVT.

The chain recombines TRBV29-1 with TRBJ2-7; D might be TRBD2 (7 bases). This CDR3 has 12 amino acids. Trimming left V 4 bases short and J 5 bases short, with 12 bases between. The germline V gene has CDR1 SQVTM and CDR2 ANQGSEA. The CDR3 DNA sequence: TGCAGCGTTGCCGGGGGGCGGGACGAGCAGTACTTC. Residues: CSVAGGRDEQYF.

The chain recombines TRBV12-5 with TRBJ2-7, with 8 bases identical to TRBD1. Germline loops: CDR1 LGHNT, CDR2 FRNRAP. V trimming: 5 bases; J trimming: 3 bases; junction bases outside the gene matches: 12. CDR3 size: 16 residues. The CDR3 nucleotides are TGTGCTAGTGGTCCGGGGAGAGGACAGGGCATCTACGAGCAGTACTTC. Encoded protein: CASGPGRGQGIYEQYF.

V usage is TRBV4-2 and J usage is TRBJ2-3, with 7 bases fitting TRBD2. With V trimmed by 1 base and J by 4 bases, 2 bases remained unmatched. The germline CDR1 and CDR2 sequences are LGHNA and YNFKEQ. The CDR3 loop spans 14 amino acids. For the CDR3, the DNA is TGTGCCAGCAGCCAAGGGACTAGTGCAGATACGCAGTATTTT. This gives the protein CASSQGTSADTQYF.

This clone showed up just a few times. The rearrangement uses TRBV30 and TRBJ1-6; D ambiguous. The ends were cut back, 0 bases at V and 8 bases at J, with 5 bases in the middle. The length of the CDR3 is 12 residues. The germline V gene has CDR1 GTSNPN and CDR2 SVGIG (reference sequence). CDR3 region: CAWSVRYSPLHF. In DNA form, the CDR3 reads TGTGCCTGGAGTGTCCGGTATTCACCCCTCCACTTT.

The rearrangement links TRBV7-6 to TRBJ2-5; TRBD2 matches 14 bases. From germline, CDR1 is SGHVS and CDR2 FNYEAQ. Trimming took 3 bases from V and 5 from J; bases not matched to a gene: 5. CDR3 length: 16 residues. The chain's CDR3 is CASSLTSGGGRETQYF. The CDR3 bases are TGTGCCAGCAGCTTGACTAGCGGGGGGGGTCGGGAGACCCAGTACTTC.

This clone was counted only a few times. The CDR3 here is CASRKQGYEAEAFF. CDR3 bases: TGTGCCAGCAGGAAACAGGGTTACGAAGCTGAAGCTTTCTTT. This rearrangement joins TRBV7-8 to TRBJ1-1, with TRBD1 as a possible D gene (6 bases). The CDR3 is made up of 14 amino acids. From germline, CDR1 is SGHVS and CDR2 FQNEAQ. V shed 6 bases and J shed 6 bases, with 17 bases lying between them.

This chain links TRBV19 with TRBJ2-2, with D perhaps TRBD2 (5 bases). Trimming left V 6 bases short and J 4 bases short, with 15 bases between. CDR3 length equals 15 residues. Germline V gives CDR1 LNHDA, CDR2 SQIVND (reference sequence). CDR3 amino acids: CASRVAIGPTGELFF. For the CDR3, the DNA is TGTGCCAGTAGAGTAGCGATAGGGCCCACCGGGGAGCTGTTTTTT. Complete variable domain (other parts from reference TRBV19 and TRBJ2-2): DGGITQSPKYLFRKEGQNVTLSCEQNLNHDAMYWYRQDPGQGLRLIYYSQIVNDFQKGDIAEGYSVSREKKESFPLTVTSAQKNPTAFYLCASRVAIGPTGELFFGEGSRLTVL.

The gene calls are TRBV7-9 and TRBJ1-1, with D unresolved. This CDR3 is built from 14 residues. Germline CDR1 and CDR2: SEHNR and FQNEAQ (reference sequence). V lost 6 bases and J 0 bases, leaving 11 bases between the germline ends. CDR3 amino acids: CASRKTGVNTEAFF. DNA for the CDR3: TGTGCCAGCAGGAAAACCGGGGTGAACACTGAAGCTTTCTTT.

A remark on this clone: One junction end does not reproduce the germline sequence, and a read error may be involved. The rearrangement uses TRBV2 and TRBJ2-1, with D hard to call. This CDR3 has 11 residues. Germline CDR1 reads SNHLY; CDR2 reads FYNNEI. This CDR3 is CASRSSNEQFF. CDR3 DNA sequence: TGTGCCAGCAGGTCCTCCAATGAGCAGTTCTTC.

This chain connects TRBV6-6 to TRBJ2-3, with D perhaps TRBD1 (6 bases). In germline, CDR1 is MNHNY, CDR2 SVGAGI (reference sequence). V lost 5 bases, J lost 0 bases, and 12 bases lay in between. The CDR3 totals 15 residues. The CDR3 loop is CASSPNRVSTDTQYF. The CDR3 DNA reads as TGTGCCAGCAGTCCTAACAGGGTTAGCACAGATACGCAGTATTTT.

The V and J genes are TRBV9 and TRBJ2-2, with 7 bases lining up with TRBD1. This CDR3 region has 16 residues. V lost 4 bases to trimming and J lost 1 base; unmatched junction nucleotides: 7. The germline CDR1 and CDR2 sequences are SGDLS and YYNGEE. The CDR3 protein is CASSSPRTGNTGELFF. CDR3 sequence (DNA): TGTGCCAGCAGCAGTCCACGGACAGGGAACACCGGGGAGCTGTTTTTT.

The chain has TRBV5-1 and TRBJ1-2; 8 nucleotides agree with TRBD1. CDR1 is SGHRS and CDR2 is YFSETQ in the germline V gene. This CDR3 region has 15 residues. With 8 bases clipped from V and 5 bases from J, the junction kept 14 bases outside the gene matches. The CDR3 here is CASTQDRVSSYGYTF. The DNA of the CDR3 is TGCGCCAGTACACAGGACAGGGTGTCATCATATGGCTACACCTTC.

This chain uses TRBV5-1 with TRBJ2-7; 8 nucleotides agree with TRBD1. The CDR3 sequence is 15 residues long. Germline lookup yields CDR1 SGHRS and CDR2 YFSETQ. V lost 5 bases to trimming and J lost 4 bases; unmatched junction nucleotides: 11. The CDR3 is CASRVDREVSYEQYF. The CDR3 bases are TGCGCCAGCAGAGTGGACAGGGAGGTATCTTACGAGCAGTACTTC.

The rearrangement joins TRBV5-6 to TRBJ2-7; no clear D. The CDR3 has 13 residues. V lost 0 bases to trimming and J lost 3 bases, with 7 bases between them. The V gene's germline CDR1 is SGHDT and CDR2 YYEEEE. The CDR3 DNA reads TGTGCCAGCAGCTTGGGTCCCATCTACGAGCAGTACTTC. Translating it yields CASSLGPIYEQYF.

This chain joins TRBV4-3 and TRBJ1-1; no definite D call. CDR1 and CDR2 (germline): LGHNA, YSLEER. Trimming removed 3 bases at V and 3 bases at J, with 8 bases between. This CDR3 has 13 residues. CDR3 protein: CASSHTRDTEAFF. The CDR3 DNA reads TGCGCCAGCAGCCATACTCGAGACACTGAAGCTTTCTTT.

This clone occurred once. V gene TRBV6-5 combines with J gene TRBJ1-1, with D unclear. Trimming removed 6 bases from V and 6 bases from J, with 11 bases in between. The CDR3 has 12 residues. The germline gives CDR1 MNHEY, CDR2 SVGAGI. The CDR3 bases are TGTGCCAGCAGCAACAGTGCTTCTGAAGCTTTCTTT. Translated: CASSNSASEAFF.

The gene calls are TRBV18 and TRBJ1-4; D is uncertain. V was trimmed by 4 bases and J by 14 bases, leaving 17 bases between them. Germline CDR1 reads KGHSH; CDR2 reads LQKENI. This CDR3 comprises 13 residues. CDR3 sequence reads: CASSLGGQRDLFF. The CDR3 region has the DNA TGTGCCAGCTCACTAGGAGGGCAAAGGGATCTGTTTTTT.

This chain links TRBV13 with TRBJ2-1; TRBD1 agrees at 7 bases. The V gene's germline CDR1 is PRHDT and CDR2 FYEKMQ (reference sequence). The CDR3 sequence is 12 residues long. V shed 8 bases, J shed 4 bases, and the junction held 2 bases outside the gene matches. The CDR3 is CASDRAYNEQFF. In DNA, the CDR3 is TGTGCCAGCGACAGGGCATACAATGAGCAGTTCTTC.

The chain couples TRBV9 to TRBJ2-4; the match to TRBD2 covers 7 bases. CDR3 size: 14 residues. Germline lookup yields CDR1 SGDLS and CDR2 YYNGEE. The ends lost 2 bases at V and 9 bases at J; junction bases unmatched: 8. In DNA, the CDR3 is TGTGCCAGCAGCGTGGGAAGCGGGAATACCATTCAGTACTTC. Translated: CASSVGSGNTIQYF. Filled out from reference TRBV9 and TRBJ2-4, the complete variable domain reads DSGVTQTPKHLITATGQRVTLRCSPRSGDLSVYWYQQSLDQGLQFLIQYYNGEERAKGNILERFSAQQFPDLHSELNLSSLELGDSALYFCASSVGSGNTIQYFGAGTRLSVL.

This clone is a singleton in its sample. One end of the junction does not line up with germline, which may come from a read error. This chain joins TRBV14 and TRBJ2-4, with D perhaps matching TRBD2 (5 bases). The CDR3 covers 15 residues. Germline CDR1 SGHDN, CDR2 FVKESK. The CDR3 sequence is CASSQGKGAKNIQYF. CDR3 sequence (DNA): TGTGCCAGCAGCCAAGGGAAGGGAGCCAAAAACATTCAGTACTTT.